This T cell receptor (beta chain) appears in the sequencing data of a study of blood T cell repertoires in COVID-19. The wider study: Sources were T cells, B-cell-depleted T cells, or PBMCs; the material itself was cDNA or gDNA.

CDR3 length equals 16 residues. From germline, CDR1 is LGHDT and CDR2 YNNKEL (reference sequence). Trimming removed 4 bases from V and 5 bases from J, with 20 bases in between. Those enrolled, adults aged 18 to 89 years, came from some 23 US areas. Participant-reported clinical history was the basis for cohort assignment. Using immunoSEQ multiplex PCR, the repertoire was profiled, and TCRdb retains in-frame clones only, with some absent. The sample lists around 480,000 clones, around 87% occurring once. The chain uses TRBV3-1 (or the pseudogene TRBV3-2) and TRBJ1-1; D is possibly TRBD1 (5 bases). This TCR derives from a woman aged 18-30 years who had recovered from COVID-19. Source material: PBMCs or T cells enriched from blood (not recorded which). The chain's CDR3 is CASSPWGERVGTEAFF. The CDR3 DNA follows: TGTGCCAGCAGCCCTTGGGGGGAGAGGGTGGGGACTGAAGCTTTCTTT.